These 17 T cell receptor beta chains came from one sample sequenced in a study of blood T cells in healthy people across ages. Then a second PCR, running roughly 7 to 11 cycles, was carried out with a sample-barcoded 5' primer and a J-beta primer mix. One entry per CDR3 protein, called by TCRdb with MiXCR from the 5' RACE reads. The sample carries 1.5 million to 2 million distinct CDR3 sequences, approximately 28% recorded once. Source material: blood. Every receptor here comes from a woman aged 25 to 39 in good health.

V gene TRBV7-2 combines with J gene TRBJ2-7, with a tentative D call TRBD2 (7 bases). The CDR3 sequence is 17 residues long. V was cut by 5 bases and J by 0 bases, with 20 bases left in between. The germline CDR1 and CDR2 sequences are SGHTA and FQGNSA. CDR3 loop: CASSPRGGSSNSYEQYF. CDR3 DNA: TGTGCCAGCAGCCCCAGGGGAGGGTCTAGCAACTCCTACGAGCAGTACTTC.

The table lists this clonotype with many counts. The chain employs TRBV6-1 and TRBJ2-4; D gene uncertain. The germline gives CDR1 MNHNS, CDR2 SASEGT. The CDR3 runs 16 residues. With 4 bases removed from V and 0 bases from J, the gap between germline ends came to 13 bases. The CDR3 protein is CASSAYTELAKNIQYF. CDR3 nucleotides: TGTGCCAGCAGTGCTTACACCGAATTAGCCAAAAACATTCAGTACTTC.

The chain is built from TRBV12-3 or TRBV12-4 and TRBJ2-1, with D perhaps matching TRBD2 (7 bases). The CDR3 runs to 14 residues. V lost 10 bases to trimming and J lost 4 bases, with 17 bases between them. CDR3 loop: CAIGGGGEYNEQFF. The DNA for the CDR3 is TGTGCCATCGGAGGGGGGGGGGAGTACAATGAGCAGTTCTTC.

This clonotype was observed at least ten times. The V gene is TRBV11-3, the J gene TRBJ2-3; D ambiguous. The CDR3 is made up of 13 amino acids. With 5 bases removed from V and 2 bases from J, the gap between germline ends came to 8 bases. Per germline, CDR1 SGHNT and CDR2 YENEEA. In DNA, the CDR3 is TGTGCCAGCAGCGCCACACACACAGATACGCAGTATTTT. Its protein is CASSATHTDTQYF.

The CDR3 spells CASSFSGKREDEQFF. The CDR3 bases are TGTGCCAGCAGCTTTTCAGGGAAGAGGGAAGATGAGCAGTTCTTC. This sequence joins TRBV11-2 and TRBJ2-1; the D gene could be TRBD1 or TRBD2 (5 bases each). This CDR3 is 15 amino acids long. Germline CDR1 is SGHAT and CDR2 is FQNNGV. Deletions cut 3 bases from V and 8 bases from J, with 17 bases between.

The V call is TRBV20-1, the J call TRBJ1-2; the match to TRBD1 covers 10 bases. Trimming cost V 8 bases and J 4 bases; bases outside gene matches: 10. The CDR3 has 14 residues. Looked up from germline, CDR1 is DFQATT and CDR2 is SNEGSKA (reference sequence). The DNA for the CDR3 is TGCAGTTTCCTCTTTCGGGACAGGGGCTATGGCTACACCTTC. It specifies CSFLFRDRGYGYTF.

The genes are TRBV29-1 and TRBJ2-7; 8 bases align to TRBD1. Germline assignment: CDR1 SQVTM and CDR2 ANQGSEA. The CDR3 is 14 residues long. J gave up 4 bases and V 6 bases, and 11 bases lay outside the gene matches. CDR3 nucleotides: TGCAGCGTACTCCCCGGGACAGGTGAATACGAGCAGTACTTC. As protein: CSVLPGTGEYEQYF.

This clonotype was seen repeatedly, ten times or more. This chain links TRBV5-1 with TRBJ2-7; maybe TRBD2 (6 bases). Germline CDR1 is SGHRS and CDR2 is YFSETQ. Trimming shortened V by 5 bases and J by 5 bases, and 20 bases separated the two germline ends. This CDR3 spans 15 amino acids. The CDR3 sequence is CASRRGGLWGDEQYF. CDR3 in DNA: TGCGCCAGCAGGCGAGGAGGGCTTTGGGGGGACGAGCAGTACTTC. The full variable domain, rest sourced from reference TRBV5-1 and TRBJ2-7, is KAGVTQTPRYLIKTRGQQVTLSCSPISGHRSVSWYQQTPGQGLQFLFEYFSETQRNKGNFPGRFSGRQFSNSRSEMNVSTLELGDSALYLCASRRGGLWGDEQYFGPGTRLTVT.

As to this clonotype: At one end, the junction sequence differs from germline, possibly due to a read error. The V gene is TRBV7-6, the J gene TRBJ2-1, with D uncertain. The CDR3 is 16 amino acids. The germline V gene encodes CDR1 SGHVS and CDR2 FNYEAQ. CDR3 protein: CASNLNSNSPYNEQFF. As DNA, the CDR3 is TGTGCCAGCAACTTAAACAGCAATAGCCCTTACAATGAGCAGTTCTTC.

This clonotype occurred many times. The chain has TRBV7-3 and TRBJ2-7; 8 nucleotides align to TRBD2. V lost 3 bases and J lost 5; bases outside the gene matches: 6. The germline CDR1 and CDR2 sequences are SGHTA and FQGTGA. The CDR3 extends over 14 amino acids. CDR3 residues: CASSLTGGMDEQYF. CDR3 sequence (DNA): TGTGCCAGCAGCTTGACGGGGGGGATGGACGAGCAGTACTTC.

This clonotype was counted only a few times. The rearrangement links TRBV4-1 to TRBJ2-1; D possibly uses TRBD1 or TRBD2 (5 bases each). Germline lookup yields CDR1 MGHRA and CDR2 YSYEKL. Trimming removed 1 base at V and 4 bases at J, with 17 bases between. This CDR3 spans 17 amino acids. CDR3 in amino acids: CASSQGWGRRNYNEQFF. Written as DNA, the CDR3 is TGCGCCAGCAGCCAAGGTTGGGGACGGAGGAATTACAATGAGCAGTTCTTC.

The rearrangement links TRBV29-1 to TRBJ2-1; D is ambiguous. Per the germline V gene, CDR1 is SQVTM and CDR2 is ANQGSEA. Deletions cut 0 bases from V and 3 bases from J, with 12 bases between. The CDR3 covers 15 residues. CDR3 nucleotide sequence: TGCAGCGTTGAAGAGCGCCGGAATTACTACAATGAGCAGTTCTTC. Translation gives CSVEERRNYYNEQFF.

The V gene is TRBV20-1, the J gene TRBJ1-5, with a possible D match to TRBD1 (5 bases). V lost 0 bases and J 3 bases, leaving 15 bases between the germline ends. This CDR3 is 16 amino acids long. Germline V gives CDR1 DFQATT, CDR2 SNEGSKA (reference sequence). The CDR3 DNA is TGCAGTGCTAGAGATTTGCCAGGGACGGACAATCAGCCCCAGCATTTT. Its protein product is CSARDLPGTDNQPQHF.

This clonotype was picked up a small number of times. In DNA form, the CDR3 reads TGTGCCAGCAGTCCACGACCAAGCGAGCAGTACTTC. Amino acids: CASSPRPSEQYF. V and J are TRBV27 and TRBJ2-7; D call uncertain. From germline, CDR1 is MNHEY and CDR2 SMNVEV (reference sequence). V lost 5 bases, J lost 6 bases, and 11 bases lay in between. The CDR3 spans 12 residues.

This clonotype was seen many times. The chain couples TRBV5-1 to TRBJ2-7, with D possibly being TRBD1 or TRBD2 (7 bases each). The germline V and J ends were trimmed by 4 bases and 7 bases, with 24 bases remaining between them. The CDR3 is made up of 16 amino acids. Looked up from germline, CDR1 is SGHRS and CDR2 is YFSETQ. This CDR3 reads CASSLSNQGGAIEQYF. CDR3 in DNA: TGCGCCAGCAGCCTGAGTAACCAGGGGGGGGCCATAGAGCAGTACTTC.

This clonotype was counted only a few times. The chain recombines TRBV7-6 with TRBJ2-1, with TRBD2 matching 9 bases. The ends lost 1 base at V and 8 bases at J; junction bases unmatched: 9. Germline-derived CDR1 and CDR2 are SGHVS and FNYEAQ. CDR3 length: 16 amino acids. This CDR3 reads CASSLGWVAGEDEQFF. In DNA, the CDR3 is TGTGCCAGCAGCTTAGGATGGGTAGCGGGAGAGGATGAGCAGTTCTTC.

This clonotype has more than one count but fewer than ten. J is TRBJ2-3 and V is TRBV25-1, with TRBD2 matching over 13 bases. This CDR3 has 15 residues. The V gene's germline CDR1 is MGHDK and CDR2 SYGVNS. The J segment lost 6 bases and the V segment lost 6 bases, leaving 6 bases of the junction unmatched. CDR3 sequence: CASRKTSGRQDTQYF. DNA for the CDR3: TGTGCCAGCAGGAAGACTAGCGGGAGGCAGGATACGCAGTATTTT. Complete variable domain (other parts from reference TRBV25-1 and TRBJ2-3): EADIYQTPRYLVIGTGKKITLECSQTMGHDKMYWYQQDPGMELHLIHYSYGVNSTEKGDLSSESTVSRIRTEHFPLTLESARPSHTSQYLCASRKTSGRQDTQYFGPGTRLTVL.